The rows below give T cell receptor beta chains drawn from one sample of a study of T cell clonotyping in hematopoietic cell transplantation. Produced via immunoSEQ multiplex PCR; TCRdb's table is partial and in-frame only. Of about 80,000 clones listed, about 96% are singletons. Sequencing was performed on peripheral blood mononuclear cells, taken before stem cell transplant. These receptors all come from a woman aged 45 to 65 with acute myeloid leukemia. Some clones in this sample may be carry-over from other donors' samples. Each CDR3 is given with its conserved first and last residue. The D gene is left open where the match is weak. Clone size is given for some rows only: seen once, a few or many times, or a class if the clone is expanded.

-	TRBJ1-2	-	TRBV10-3	CAISQDYGYTF	TGTGCCATCTCCCAGGACTATGGCTACACCTTC
-	TRBJ1-2	-	TRBV29-1	CSTQGNYGYTF	TGCAGTACACAGGGAAACTATGGCTACACCTTC
-	TRBJ2-1	TRBD1	TRBV4-1	CASSRRDRGENEQFF	TGCGCCAGCAGCCGGCGGGACAGGGGGGAAAATGAGCAGTTCTTC
-	TRBJ2-5	-	TRBV28	CASSLRGKTLPNIYETQYF	TGTGCCAGCAGTTTGCGGGGAAAGACCCTCCCCAACATTTATGAGACCCAGTACTTC
few	TRBJ2-7	-	TRBV14	CASQGGGQRGLYEQYF	TGTGCCAGCCAAGGGGGCGGACAGCGGGGGCTCTACGAGCAGTACTTC
-	TRBJ1-1	-	TRBV19	CASSPRQNTEAFF	TGTGCCAGTAGTCCGAGACAGAACACTGAAGCTTTCTTT
-	TRBJ2-3	-	TRBV5-8	CASSLGVDTQYF	TGTGCCAGCAGCTTGGGGGTAGATACGCAGTATTTT
-	TRBJ1-2	-	TRBV5-1	CASSGLTANYGYTF	TGCGCCAGCAGCGGATTGACGGCGAACTATGGCTACACCTTC
-	TRBJ1-6	TRBD1	TRBV18	CASSPGQGNSPLHF	TGTGCCAGCTCTCCGGGACAGGGTAATTCACCCCTCCACTTT
-	TRBJ1-4	-	TRBV6-5	CASSRTEGEKLFF	TGTGCCAGCAGCCGAACGGAAGGTGAAAAACTGTTTTTT
-	TRBJ2-5	-	TRBV5-1	CASSLMEETQYF	TGCGCCAGCAGCTTGATGGAAGAGACCCAGTACTTC
-	TRBJ1-4	TRBD1	TRBV19	CASKSSAGGEKLFF	TGTGCCAGTAAATCGTCGGCAGGGGGCGAAAAACTGTTTTTT
-	TRBJ2-3	-	TRBV29-1	CSHWELSTDTQYF	TGCAGTCATTGGGAACTGAGCACAGATACGCAGTATTTT
-	TRBJ2-3	-	TRBV5-1	CASSAERADTQYF	TGCGCCAGCAGCGCGGAGCGCGCAGATACGCAGTATTTT
-	TRBJ1-3	-	TRBV19	CASSRLGGNTIYF	TGTGCCAGTAGTCGACTGGGGGGAAACACCATATATTTT
-	TRBJ2-5	TRBD1	TRBV10-3	CAIKPGQGGQETQYF	TGTGCCATCAAGCCGGGACAGGGTGGGCAAGAGACCCAGTACTTC
-	TRBJ1-1	-	TRBV27	CASSPRVMNTEAFF	TGTGCCAGCAGTCCCCGGGTGATGAACACTGAAGCTTTCTTT
-	TRBJ2-3	-	TRBV6-6	CASSSTDTQYF	TGTGCCAGCAGTTCCACAGATACGCAGTATTTT
-	TRBJ2-7	-	TRBV14	CANLAGTALYEQYF	TGTGCCAACCTTGCCGGGACCGCATTGTACGAGCAGTACTTC
-	TRBJ1-4	-	TRBV7-7	CASSAEAGSEKLFF	TGTGCTAGCAGCGCCGAGGCGGGCTCGGAAAAACTGTTTTTT
once	TRBJ1-2	-	TRBV9	CASSPDSDGYTF	TGTGCCAGCAGCCCTGACAGTGATGGCTACACCTTC
-	TRBJ2-1	TRBD1	TRBV7-3	CASRATGGYNEQFF	TGTGCCAGCAGAGCGACAGGGGGATACAATGAGCAGTTCTTC
-	TRBJ2-3	TRBD1	TRBV6-1	CASSEARVRDRADTQYF	TGTGCCAGCAGTGAAGCGCGGGTGAGGGACAGAGCAGATACGCAGTATTTT
-	TRBJ2-5	-	TRBV18	CASSPSGTGETQYF	TGTGCCAGCTCACCATCCGGGACCGGGGAGACCCAGTACTTC
-	TRBJ2-1	-	TRBV2	CASSEASYNEQFF	TGTGCCAGCAGTGAAGCCAGCTACAATGAGCAGTTCTTC
-	TRBJ1-1	-	TRBV15	CATSISENTEAFF	TGTGCCACCAGCATTTCCGAAAACACTGAAGCTTTCTTT
once	TRBJ2-7	TRBD1	TRBV28	CASSLPGQLYEQYF	TGTGCCAGCAGTCTACCGGGACAGCTCTACGAGCAGTACTTC
-	TRBJ2-7	TRBD1	TRBV27	CASSSPTRQGKKVEQYF	TGTGCCAGCAGTTCGCCCACACGACAGGGAAAGAAGGTCGAGCAGTACTTC
-	TRBJ1-6	TRBD1	TRBV9	CASGTDNSPLHF	TGTGCCAGCGGGACAGATAATTCACCCCTCCACTTT
once	TRBJ2-4	-	TRBV6-5	CASSYGQAKNIQYF	TGTGCCAGCAGTTACGGACAGGCCAAAAACATTCAGTACTTC
-	TRBJ1-3	-	TRBV2	CASSESRGGNTIYF	TGTGCCAGCAGTGAAAGCAGGGGAGGAAACACCATATATTTT
-	TRBJ1-6	-	TRBV6-6	CASSYDHNSPLHF	TGTGCCAGCAGTTACGACCATAATTCACCCCTCCACTTT
once	TRBJ1-2	TRBD1	TRBV7-8	CASSPGQRYGYTF	TGTGCCAGCAGCCCGGGACAGCGCTATGGCTACACCTTC
-	TRBJ1-5	-	TRBV30	CAWSEQINQPQHF	TGTGCCTGGAGTGAGCAGATCAATCAGCCCCAGCATTTT
-	TRBJ1-1	-	TRBV19	CASSPLGLTEAFF	TGTGCCAGTAGTCCCCTGGGGCTCACTGAAGCTTTCTTT
once	TRBJ1-5	-	TRBV18	CASSQQGYQPQHF	TGTGCCAGCTCACAACAGGGATACCAGCCCCAGCATTTT
-	TRBJ2-7	-	TRBV6-5	CASSYAELSSYEQYF	TGTGCCAGCAGTTACGCGGAGTTGAGCTCCTACGAGCAGTACTTC
-	TRBJ2-3	TRBD1	TRBV18	CASSPLLTGFSDTQYF	TGTGCCAGCTCGCCTTTATTGACAGGGTTTTCAGATACGCAGTATTTT
-	TRBJ1-6	-	TRBV13	CASSDRGGGFGSPLHF	TGTGCCAGCAGCGACAGAGGGGGGGGGTTTGGTTCACCCCTCCACTTT